These 16 T cell receptor beta chains were all obtained from the same sample, sequenced in a study of Ad26.COV2.S vaccination and SARS-CoV-2 variants. TCRdb's table, derived via immunoSEQ multiplex PCR, lists solely in-frame clones and lacks some. The table has fewer than 500,000 clones, 90% seen once. Regarding treatment: some 19 received Ad26.COV2.S at low or high dose, single or two shots; roughly five received placebo; per-sample allocation not given. Material that was analyzed had been drawn on day 63 after the first vaccine or placebo injection. The sequenced sample was peripheral blood, obtained in a trial of Ad26.COV2.S vaccine versus placebo. The receptor source for this set is a person between 18 and 59 years old who received the Ad26.COV2.S COVID-19 vaccine or a placebo.

The rearrangement uses TRBV10-3 and TRBJ2-5, with 7 positions matching TRBD2. The V gene's germline CDR1 is ENHRY and CDR2 SYGVKD. The CDR3 is made up of 16 amino acids. V trimming: 0 bases; J trimming: 5 bases; junction bases outside the gene matches: 9. This CDR3 reads CAISESASGGDETQYF. The CDR3, as DNA: TGTGCCATCAGTGAGTCGGCATCGGGAGGTGACGAGACCCAGTACTTC.

This chain connects TRBV5-1 to TRBJ2-1; D is possibly TRBD2 (6 bases). This CDR3 is 13 amino acids long. V was trimmed by 2 bases and J by 10 bases, leaving 13 bases between them. Germline CDR1 and CDR2: SGHRS and YFSETQ. The CDR3 nucleotides are TGCGCCAGCAGCTTTAGCGGCACTGGCGAGCAGTTCTTC. Its translation: CASSFSGTGEQFF.

The chain carries TRBV6-5 and TRBJ2-7; D possibly corresponds to TRBD1 (6 bases). CDR3 length: 15 amino acids. Germline lookup yields CDR1 MNHEY and CDR2 SVGAGI. V shed 5 bases and J shed 2 bases, with 16 bases lying between them. CDR3 bases: TGTGCCAGCAGTCTGGGTGGGGGCGGCACCTACGAGCAGTACTTC. Its protein product is CASSLGGGGTYEQYF.

The rearrangement uses TRBV6-5 and TRBJ2-5; D is undetermined. The CDR3 sequence is 14 residues long. Germline V gene data show CDR1 as MNHEY and CDR2 as SVGAGI. V lost 0 bases and J lost 2, with 7 bases in between. The CDR3 here is CASSYSSAQETQYF. The CDR3, as DNA: TGTGCCAGCAGTTACTCGTCAGCTCAAGAGACCCAGTACTTC.

V and J are TRBV5-1 and TRBJ1-3; D might be TRBD1 (6 bases). The CDR3 totals 15 residues. Germline-derived CDR1 and CDR2 are SGHRS and YFSETQ. V lost 0 bases to trimming and J lost 2 bases, with 9 bases between them. The CDR3 is CASSLGAGAGNTIYF. CDR3 bases: TGCGCCAGCAGCTTGGGGGCAGGGGCTGGAAACACCATATATTTT.

This clone turned up a few times. The chain employs TRBV7-9 and TRBJ1-1; D call uncertain. Germline V gene lookup returns CDR1 SEHNR and CDR2 FQNEAQ (reference sequence). The CDR3 covers 13 residues. V lost 3 bases to trimming and J lost 0 bases, with 5 bases between them. The CDR3 bases are TGTGCCAGCAGCTTCCCGGTGAACACTGAAGCTTTCTTT. This translates into CASSFPVNTEAFF.

V is TRBV27 and J is TRBJ2-5; TRBD2 is a possible D gene (5 bases). Germline assignment: CDR1 MNHEY and CDR2 SMNVEV (reference sequence). V was shortened by 3 bases and J by 5 bases, with 10 bases between the two germline ends. The CDR3 loop spans 13 amino acids. CDR3 sequence reads: CASSFVGVETQYF. The DNA for the CDR3 is TGTGCCAGCAGTTTCGTGGGAGTGGAGACCCAGTACTTC.

In this sample, this clone turned up once. The gene calls are TRBV9 and TRBJ2-1; no firm D call. From germline, CDR1 is SGDLS and CDR2 YYNGEE. The CDR3 has 13 amino acids. V was pared by 7 bases and J by 8 bases, with 16 bases between. In nucleotides, the CDR3 is TGTGCCAGCTCTGGCCCCCTCGGTTATGAGCAGTTCTTC. It specifies CASSGPLGYEQFF.

The chain couples TRBV18 to TRBJ2-7; D not certain. Trimming left V 4 bases short and J 5 bases short, with 12 bases between. Germline lookup yields CDR1 KGHSH and CDR2 LQKENI. CDR3 length: 13 amino acids. The CDR3 protein is CASSLSGGNEQYF. The CDR3 bases are TGTGCCAGCTCACTTTCTGGCGGTAACGAGCAGTACTTC.

The chain has TRBV28 and TRBJ1-6; a weak D match, TRBD1 (5 bases). The ends were cut back, 4 bases at V and 10 bases at J, with 23 bases in the middle. This CDR3 comprises 17 residues. Germline assignment: CDR1 MDHEN and CDR2 SYDVKM. The CDR3 region has the DNA TGTGCCAGCAGTTACCCCCCCTTTAGCGGGGCAGCGTCACCCCTCCACTTT. Encoded protein: CASSYPPFSGAASPLHF.

This clone was observed a handful of times. The chain has TRBV11-2 and TRBJ1-4, with TRBD1 matching 8 bases. J was trimmed by 8 bases and V by 3 bases; bases with no gene match: 8. This CDR3 is built from 15 residues. CDR1 and CDR2 (germline): SGHAT, FQNNGV. The CDR3 bases are TGTGCCAGCAGCTTGGGTGACAGGGGTGGGGAAAAACTGTTTTTT. The encoded protein is CASSLGDRGGEKLFF. Full variable domain (missing parts from reference TRBV11-2 and TRBJ1-4): EAGVAQSPRYKIIEKRQSVAFWCNPISGHATLYWYQQILGQGPKLLIQFQNNGVVDDSQLPKDRFSAERLKGVDSTLKIQPAKLEDSAVYLCASSLGDRGGEKLFFGSGTQLSVL.

This clone has just one count. The chain joins TRBV6-5 to TRBJ2-1; 9 nucleotides agree with TRBD1. CDR3 length equals 15 residues. With 5 bases clipped from V and 4 bases from J, the junction kept 6 bases outside the gene matches. Germline CDR1 MNHEY, CDR2 SVGAGI. The CDR3 protein is CASSPAQGAYNEQFF. The CDR3 DNA sequence: TGTGCCAGCAGTCCCGCACAGGGGGCATACAATGAGCAGTTCTTC.

In nucleotides, the CDR3 is TGTGCAAGTCGCTTCGTTCTTCCACCCCCCGGGACAGGCGAGCAGTACTTC. Protein sequence: CASRFVLPPPGTGEQYF. V usage is TRBV12-2 and J usage is TRBJ2-7; TRBD1 reflects the table's D call only, with no check against the DNA. TRBV12-2 is given as a pseudogene. The CDR3 covers 17 residues.

The chain links TRBV7-9 to TRBJ1-2, with 7 bases matching TRBD1. V trimming: 3 bases; J trimming: 7 bases; junction bases outside the gene matches: 8. The CDR3 consists of 14 residues. Germline V lookup: CDR1 SEHNR, CDR2 FQNEAQ (reference sequence). CDR3 sequence reads: CASSFPATGSGYTF. The CDR3 region has the DNA TGTGCCAGCAGCTTCCCAGCGACAGGGTCTGGCTACACCTTC. Combining the CDR3 with reference TRBV7-9 and TRBJ1-2 gives the whole variable domain DTGVSQNPRHKITKRGQNVTFRCDPISEHNRLYWYRQTLGQGPEFLTYFQNEAQLEKSRLLSDRFSAERPKGSFSTLEIQRTEQGDSAMYLCASSFPATGSGYTFGSGTRLTVV.

The chain joins TRBV28 to TRBJ2-5, with unresolved D. Germline loops: CDR1 MDHEN, CDR2 SYDVKM. V gave up 7 bases and J gave up 4 bases, with 10 bases separating them. The CDR3 consists of 12 residues. The CDR3 sequence: CASTGMGETQYF. Written as DNA, the CDR3 is TGTGCCAGCACCGGAATGGGAGAGACCCAGTACTTC. The entire variable domain, with the rest obtained from reference TRBV28 and TRBJ2-5, is as follows: DVKVTQSSRYLVKRTGEKVFLECVQDMDHENMFWYRQDPGLGLRLIYFSYDVKMKEKGDIPEGYSVSREKKERFSLILESASTNQTSMYLCASTGMGETQYFGPGTRLLVL.

This chain joins TRBV28 and TRBJ2-2; TRBD1 or TRBD2 may be the D gene (5 bases each). The V end lost 6 bases, the J end lost 6 bases, and 14 bases lay between the germline ends. This CDR3 is 14 amino acids long. Germline CDR1 reads MDHEN; CDR2 reads SYDVKM. CDR3 residues: CASSWRVRAGELFF. CDR3 in DNA: TGTGCCAGCAGCTGGCGGGTCAGGGCCGGGGAGCTGTTTTTT.